A selection of T cell receptor beta chains follows, all from one sample in a study of T-cell reconstitution after alpha-beta-depleted transplantation in children. TCRdb processed the PCR reads anew with MiXCR; each CDR3 protein has one entry. The data contain 450,000 to 700,000 distinct CDR3 sequences, around 27% of them singletons. Specimen: PBMCs, collected before TCRalphabeta/CD19-depleted stem cell transplant. The receptor source for this set is a boy less than two years old with Wiskott-Aldrich syndrome, due to receive a stem cell transplant. The CDR3 runs from the conserved cysteine through the conserved F or W. The D gene is left open where the match is weak. Clone size is given for some rows only: seen once, a few or many times, or a class if the clone is expanded.

V gene	J gene	clone size	D gene	CDR3 length	CDR3 DNA	CDR3 protein
TRBV6-2/TRBV6-3	TRBJ1-1	NA	NA	12	TGTGCCAGCAGTCAGCCCTACACTGAAGCTTTCTTT	CASSQPYTEAFF
TRBV24-1	TRBJ2-1	NA	TRBD2	15	TGTGCCACCAGTGACGTGACTAGCGGGAACAATGAGCAGTTCTTC	CATSDVTSGNNEQFF
TRBV5-1	TRBJ2-7	few	NA	12	TGCGCCAGCAGCCCCGACCCTTACGAGCATTACTTC	CASSPDPYEHYF
TRBV5-1	TRBJ1-6	few	NA	15	TGCGCCAGCAGCTTGTTTCTGGGGTCGGATTCACCCCTCCACTTT	CASSLFLGSDSPLHF
TRBV5-1	TRBJ2-3	NA	NA	16	TGCGCCAGCAGCTTGGGAGGTCGGTCTAACACAGATACGCAGTATTTT	CASSLGGRSNTDTQYF
TRBV27	TRBJ1-4	NA	NA	14	TGTGCCAGCAGTCCCCTACAGGGCCCTGAAAAACTGTTTTTT	CASSPLQGPEKLFF
TRBV5-1	TRBJ2-2	NA	TRBD2	17	TGCGCCAGCAGCCGGGGACTAGCGGGAGTTGGCACCGGGGAGCTGTTTTTT	CASSRGLAGVGTGELFF
TRBV10-3	TRBJ1-2	NA	TRBD1	14	TGTGCCATTCTTCGACAGGGGACGAACTATGGCTACACCTTC	CAILRQGTNYGYTF
TRBV7-9	TRBJ1-5	few	TRBD1	14	TGTGCCAGCAGCTTAGAGGGACAGCGTCAGCCCCAGCATTTT	CASSLEGQRQPQHF
TRBV10-3	TRBJ2-5	NA	TRBD2	16	TGTGCCATCAGTGAGGGACTAGCGGGAGCAAAAGGGACCCAGTACTTC	CAISEGLAGAKGTQYF
TRBV29-1	TRBJ1-2	NA	NA	12	TGCAGCGTTGAAGGCGGGGACTATGGCTACACCTTC	CSVEGGDYGYTF
TRBV5-1	TRBJ1-4	few	TRBD1	15	TGCGCCAGCAGCTCCGCCGGGACAGGGGCTGAAAAACTGTTTTTT	CASSSAGTGAEKLFF
TRBV6-1	TRBJ1-1	NA	NA	13	TGTGCCAGCTCACACGGGGAGGCCGTCGAAGCTTTCTTT	CASSHGEAVEAFF
TRBV6-2/TRBV6-3	TRBJ2-1	few	TRBD2	18	TGTGCCAGCAGTCCTCACGGCTCCGGGACTAGCAAGAACAATGAGCAGTTCTTC	CASSPHGSGTSKNNEQFF
TRBV5-1	TRBJ2-1	NA	NA	14	TGCGCCAGCAGCTTGGTCTCTTTCTACAATGAGCAGTTCTTC	CASSLVSFYNEQFF